Following are 19 T cell receptor beta chains from one sample sequenced in a study of CD8 T cells in Susac syndrome. RNA, at about 0.45 to 1 ug, was reverse transcribed with random hexamers. TCRdb used MiXCR to reprocess the immunoSEQ multiplex PCR reads, holding one entry per CDR3 protein. Among some 220,000 distinct CDR3 sequences listed, 95% were seen once. The sample comprised CD4+ T cells from PBMCs. These receptors originate from a human donor with multiple sclerosis.

This clonotype was recorded once. This chain joins TRBV27 and TRBJ1-4, with TRBD1 matching 7 bases. With V trimmed by 4 bases and J by 0 bases, 5 bases remained unmatched. CDR1 and CDR2 (germline): MNHEY, SMNVEV (reference sequence). This CDR3 is 16 amino acids long. In DNA, the CDR3 is TGTGCCAGCAGTTCCCGAACAGGGGCAACTAATGAAAAACTGTTTTTT. As protein: CASSSRTGATNEKLFF. Drawing the rest from reference TRBV27 and TRBJ1-4, the complete variable domain is EAQVTQNPRYLITVTGKKLTVTCSQNMNHEYMSWYRQDPGLGLRQIYYSMNVEVTDKGDVPEGYKVSRKEKRNFPLILESPSPNQTSLYFCASSSRTGATNEKLFFGSGTQLSVL.

This clonotype was counted once. The rearrangement uses TRBV3-1 and TRBJ1-1; perhaps TRBD1 as D (5 bases). V lost 4 bases and J lost 2, with 14 bases in between. The CDR3 has 15 residues. Germline V lookup: CDR1 LGHDT, CDR2 YNNKEL (reference sequence). The CDR3 DNA is TGTGCCAGCAGCCCACTGACAGTAACTAACACTGAAGCTTTCTTT. Translating it yields CASSPLTVTNTEAFF.

This chain connects TRBV6-5 to TRBJ2-1; 10 positions agree with TRBD2. This CDR3 comprises 14 residues. Trimming took 8 bases from V and 8 from J; bases not matched to a gene: 9. CDR1 and CDR2 (germline): MNHEY, SVGAGI. This CDR3 reads CASPISGGADEQFF. In DNA form, the CDR3 reads TGTGCCAGCCCTATCAGCGGGGGGGCAGATGAGCAGTTCTTC.

The chain joins TRBV5-4 to TRBJ1-1, with D possibly being TRBD1 (5 bases). The V gene lost 4 bases and the J gene lost 1 base, with 11 bases spanning the gap. Germline V gene sequence: CDR1 SGHNT, CDR2 YYREEE (reference sequence). CDR3 length: 14 residues. The CDR3 DNA is TGTGCCAGCAGCCCGGGACGGGCGAACACTGAAGCTTTCTTT. Protein product: CASSPGRANTEAFF.

CDR3: CASSERGAGTRGDYGYTF. The CDR3 nucleotides read TGTGCCAGCAGCGAAAGGGGGGCAGGGACAAGAGGGGACTATGGCTACACCTTC. The chain carries TRBV7-2 and TRBJ1-2; D possibly corresponds to TRBD1 (6 bases). Trimming left V 5 bases short and J 3 bases short, with 25 bases between. From germline, CDR1 is SGHTA and CDR2 FQGNSA. CDR3 size: 18 residues.

The count of this clonotype is one. The V call is TRBV15, the J call TRBJ2-1; 8 nucleotides line up with TRBD2. Trimming cost V 6 bases and J 4 bases; bases outside gene matches: 2. In germline, CDR1 is LNHNV, CDR2 YYDKDF (reference sequence). This CDR3 contains 13 residues. In nucleotides, the CDR3 is TGTGCCACCAGTGTAGCGGGATACAATGAGCAGTTCTTC. As protein: CATSVAGYNEQFF.

The genes are TRBV4-2 and TRBJ2-3; TRBD1 is a possible D gene (6 bases). The CDR3 extends over 16 amino acids. V shed 1 base and J shed 0 bases, with 11 bases lying between them. Per the germline V gene, CDR1 is LGHNA and CDR2 is YNFKEQ. The CDR3 sequence: CASSQAGTRSTDTQYF. For the CDR3, the DNA is TGTGCCAGCAGCCAAGCCGGGACAAGAAGCACAGATACGCAGTATTTT.

The V gene is TRBV12-3 or TRBV12-4, the J gene TRBJ1-1, with unresolved D. The CDR3 totals 14 residues. Between the trimmed V and J ends, which lost 5 bases and 1 base, there was a span of 11 bases. CDR3 region: CASSHANRNTEAFF. The CDR3 bases are TGTGCCAGCAGTCATGCAAACAGGAACACTGAAGCTTTCTTT.

The chain employs TRBV3-1 and TRBJ2-7, with a possible D match to TRBD1 (6 bases). Trimming took 1 base from V and 7 from J, leaving 17 bases between them. The CDR3 is 15 amino acids. The germline gives CDR1 LGHDT, CDR2 YNNKEL (reference sequence). CDR3 region: CASSQGWAGADEQYF. CDR3 nucleotides: TGTGCCAGCAGCCAAGGCTGGGCAGGGGCGGATGAGCAGTACTTC.

The V gene is TRBV15, the J gene TRBJ1-5; D is unresolved. There are 12 residues in the CDR3. From germline, CDR1 is LNHNV and CDR2 YYDKDF (reference sequence). Trimming removed 1 base from V and 4 bases from J, with 2 bases in between. CDR3 coding DNA: TGTGCCACCAGCAGAGTTAATCAGCCCCAGCATTTT. As protein: CATSRVNQPQHF.

The chain joins TRBV20-1 to TRBJ1-2; TRBD1 matches at 9 bases. Germline values: CDR1 DFQATT, CDR2 SNEGSKA (reference sequence). This CDR3 region has 15 residues. V shed 7 bases and J 4 bases; nucleotides not matched to a gene: 13. The CDR3 sequence: CSGLRDRDPRYGYTF. Here the CDR3 DNA reads TGCAGTGGGCTGCGGGACAGGGACCCCCGCTATGGCTACACCTTC.

V gene TRBV3-1 combines with J gene TRBJ2-7; 8 bases match TRBD2. The CDR3 spans 13 residues. The germline CDR1 and CDR2 sequences are LGHDT and YNNKEL (reference sequence). V shed 8 bases and J 7 bases; nucleotides not matched to a gene: 10. CDR3 DNA: TGTGCCAGCTCCGAGCGGGGGCCGGGGGAGCAGTACTTC. Protein: CASSERGPGEQYF.

This clonotype was counted a single time. The V call is TRBV20-1, the J call TRBJ2-3, with 13 bases identical to TRBD2. J lost 3 bases, V lost 6 bases, and 3 bases had no gene match. The CDR3 is 14 residues long. The V gene's germline CDR1 is DFQATT and CDR2 SNEGSKA (reference sequence). The DNA of the CDR3 is TGCAGTGCCCCGACTAGCGGGGGGACAGATACGCAGTATTTT. Its protein is CSAPTSGGTDTQYF.

The chain couples TRBV6-5 to TRBJ2-1; a possible D gene is TRBD1 (6 bases). The germline V and J ends were trimmed by 2 bases and 6 bases, with 17 bases remaining between them. This CDR3 is built from 16 residues. Germline V lookup: CDR1 MNHEY, CDR2 SVGAGI. The CDR3 loop reads CASSYGGQVIRNEQFF. The CDR3 nucleotides are TGTGCCAGCAGTTACGGGGGCCAGGTCATCCGCAATGAGCAGTTCTTC.

The J gene is TRBJ2-1, the V gene TRBV6-2 or TRBV6-3; 14 bases fit TRBD2. Germline CDR1 is MNHEY and CDR2 is SVGEGT. The CDR3 runs to 17 residues. J lost 9 bases, V lost 7 bases, and 14 bases had no gene match. The DNA for the CDR3 is TGTGCCAGCATCCAACATTTGACTAGCGGGAGGGTCGTTGAGCAGTTCTTC. Its translation: CASIQHLTSGRVVEQFF.

This clonotype was seen more than once but under ten times. The V gene is TRBV20-1, the J gene TRBJ1-1, with D possibly being TRBD1 (5 bases). Trimming cost V 4 bases and J 1 base, with 10 bases left between them. The CDR3 extends over 13 amino acids. CDR1 is DFQATT and CDR2 is SNEGSKA in the germline V gene (reference sequence). Here the CDR3 reads CSATHGGNTEAFF. The CDR3 nucleotides are TGCAGTGCTACCCATGGGGGGAACACTGAAGCTTTCTTT.

The rearrangement links TRBV20-1 to TRBJ2-4; a weak D match, TRBD2 (5 bases). The CDR3 is 12 amino acids. V lost 8 bases and J 6 bases, leaving 14 bases between the germline ends. CDR1 is DFQATT and CDR2 is SNEGSKA in the germline V gene (reference sequence). The CDR3, as DNA: TGCAGTTTTAGGACTCGCGCAAACATTCAGTACTTC. Translated, it gives CSFRTRANIQYF.

The CDR3, as DNA: TGTGCCAGCAGTTACCAGTCAGGGAGCAATCAGCCCCAGCATTTT. As protein: CASSYQSGSNQPQHF. This chain links TRBV6-5 with TRBJ1-5; perhaps TRBD1 as D (5 bases). CDR3 size: 15 residues. Germline values: CDR1 MNHEY, CDR2 SVGAGI. Trimming took off 2 bases at V and 1 base at J, with 9 bases between the two ends.

The gene calls are TRBV12-3 or TRBV12-4 and TRBJ2-5; TRBD2 matches 10 bases. V dropped 3 bases and J dropped 5; count of bases not matched to a gene: 6. The CDR3 is 15 residues long. The CDR3 region is CASSLLAGGTETQYF. As DNA, the CDR3 is TGTGCCAGCAGTTTGTTAGCGGGAGGTACGGAGACCCAGTACTTC.